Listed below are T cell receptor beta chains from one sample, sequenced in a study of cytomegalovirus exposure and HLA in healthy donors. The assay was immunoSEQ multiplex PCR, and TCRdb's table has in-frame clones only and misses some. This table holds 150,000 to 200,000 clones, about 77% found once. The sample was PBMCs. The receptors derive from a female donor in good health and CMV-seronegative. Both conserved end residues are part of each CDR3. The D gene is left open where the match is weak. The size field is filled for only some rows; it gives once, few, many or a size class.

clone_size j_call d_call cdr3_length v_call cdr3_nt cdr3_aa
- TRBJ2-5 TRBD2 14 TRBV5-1 TGCGCCAGCAGTTCCGGGGGGGTCCGAGAGACCCAGTACTTC CASSSGGVRETQYF
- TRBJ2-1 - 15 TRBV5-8 TGTGCCAGCACCTTGGTGGGGGCAACCTACAATGAGCAGTTCTTC CASTLVGATYNEQFF
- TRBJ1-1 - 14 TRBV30 TGTGCCTACATAAACGTCCAGGGTTATTATGAAGCTTTCTTT CAYINVQGYYEAFF
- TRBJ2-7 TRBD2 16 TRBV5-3 TGTGCCAGAAGCTTGACGGTTTGGCGGGAGGGGTACGAGCAGTACTTC CARSLTVWREGYEQYF
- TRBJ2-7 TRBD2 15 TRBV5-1 TGCGCCAGCAGCACCGGACTAGCGGGACGCTACGAGCAGTACTTC CASSTGLAGRYEQYF
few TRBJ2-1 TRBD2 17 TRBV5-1 TGCGCCAGCAGCCCTCCTATAGCGGGGGGGCCCTACAATGAGCAGTTCTTC CASSPPIAGGPYNEQFF
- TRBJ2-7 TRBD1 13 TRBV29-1 TGCAGCGTTGGGGACAGGATCTCCTACGAGCAGTACTTC CSVGDRISYEQYF
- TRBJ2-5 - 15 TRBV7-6 TGTGCCAGCAGCTTTAAAGCGGCCCGGCAAGAGACCCAGTACTTC CASSFKAARQETQYF
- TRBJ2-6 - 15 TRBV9 TGTGCCAGCAGCGTCGGGGGCTCTGGGGCCAACGTCCTGACTTTC CASSVGGSGANVLTF
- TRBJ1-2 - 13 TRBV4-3 TGCGCCAGCAGCCAAGATACTAACTATGGCTACACCTTC CASSQDTNYGYTF
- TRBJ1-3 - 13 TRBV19 TGTGCCAGTAGAAGGGACACTGGAAACACCATATATTTT CASRRDTGNTIYF
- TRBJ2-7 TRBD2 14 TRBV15 TGTGCCACCAGCAGAGCTGGGACTAGCAACGAGCAGTACTTC CATSRAGTSNEQYF
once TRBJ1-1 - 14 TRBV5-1 TGCGCCAGCAGCTTGTTAGATAGAGAGGGCGAGGCTTTCTTT CASSLLDREGEAFF
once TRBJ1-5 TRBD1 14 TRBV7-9 TGTGCCAGCAGTCAGGACAGGGAAGGTCAGCCCCAGCATTTT CASSQDREGQPQHF
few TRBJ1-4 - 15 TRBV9 TGTGCCAGCAGCCCCAGGGGTTCAACTAATGAAAAACTGTTTTTT CASSPRGSTNEKLFF
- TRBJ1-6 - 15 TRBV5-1 TGCGCCAGCAGCTTGGGACAGTTCTATAATTCACCCCTCCACTTT CASSLGQFYNSPLHF
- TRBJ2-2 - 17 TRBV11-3 TGTGCCAGCAGCCCCATCCACTCCGACAGCTACACCGGGGAGCTGTTTTTT CASSPIHSDSYTGELFF
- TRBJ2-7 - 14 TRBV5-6 TGTGCCAGCAGCTTCCAGGGTGGCTCCTACGAGCAGTACTTC CASSFQGGSYEQYF
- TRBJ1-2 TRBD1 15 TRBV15 TGTGCCACCAGCGGCGCTTGGGGGACAGGACTTGGCTACACCTTC CATSGAWGTGLGYTF
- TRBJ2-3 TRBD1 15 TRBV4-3 TGCGCCAGCAGCCGAGACAGGGTAAACACAGATACGCAGTATTTT CASSRDRVNTDTQYF
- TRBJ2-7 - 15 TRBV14 TGTGCCAGCAGCCAAGATCCCGGGAACCCCTACGAGCAGTACTTC CASSQDPGNPYEQYF
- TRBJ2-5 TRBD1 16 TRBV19 TGTGCCAGTAGTCCCTTACGGACAGGGGAGCGAGAGACCCAGTACTTC CASSPLRTGERETQYF
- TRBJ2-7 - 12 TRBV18 TGTGCCAGCTCTGGACTTGACTACGAGCAGTACTTC CASSGLDYEQYF
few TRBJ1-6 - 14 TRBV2 TGTGCCAGCAGTGTTCCCAGGGCAGGATCACCCCTCCACTTT CASSVPRAGSPLHF
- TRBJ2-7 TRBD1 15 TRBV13 TGTGCCAGCAGCCTGCCGGGACAGGGGGCAGGCGAGCAGTACTTC CASSLPGQGAGEQYF
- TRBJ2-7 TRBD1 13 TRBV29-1 TGCAGCGTTGAAGCGAAGGGGGCATACGAGCAGTACTTC CSVEAKGAYEQYF
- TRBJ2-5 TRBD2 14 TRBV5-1 TGCGCCAGCAGCTCGGGGGGTTGGGGAGAGACCCAGTACTTC CASSSGGWGETQYF
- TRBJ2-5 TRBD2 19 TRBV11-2 TGTGCCAGCAGCTTCCGGGGGGTAGCGGGAGGGCCATTGCCAGAGACCCAGTACTTC CASSFRGVAGGPLPETQYF
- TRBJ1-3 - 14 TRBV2 TGTGCCAGCAGTGGTGCAGGCAGTGGAAACACCATATATTTT CASSGAGSGNTIYF
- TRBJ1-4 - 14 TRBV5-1 TGCGCCAGCAGCCCAAGGGGCACCGGCGACAGACTGTTTTTT CASSPRGTGDRLFF
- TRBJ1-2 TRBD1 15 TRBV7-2 TGTGCCAGCAGCTCTAGGACAGGGGGTAACTATGGCTACACCTTC CASSSRTGGNYGYTF